Each of the 18 T cell receptor beta chains below was sequenced from the same sample in a study of early T cells in non-severe SARS-CoV-2 infection. TCRdb re-called the 5' RACE reads with MiXCR, one entry per CDR3 protein. The table lists about 30,000 distinct CDR3 sequences, about 5.8% of them singletons. Sequencing was carried out using whole blood. The source of these receptors is an adult who was a healthcare worker with PCR-confirmed SARS-CoV-2 infection or an uninfected control (not recorded which).

This clonotype has ten or more counts. The genes are TRBV7-2 and TRBJ2-1, with a tentative D call TRBD2 (6 bases). Trimming took off 5 bases at V and 7 bases at J, with 15 bases between the two ends. CDR1 SGHTA and CDR2 FQGNSA come from the germline V gene. The CDR3 is made up of 14 amino acids. As DNA, the CDR3 is TGTGCCAGCAGCCAGGCCGGGGGATGGAATGAGCAGTTCTTC. It yields the protein CASSQAGGWNEQFF.

This chain joins TRBV7-2 and TRBJ2-7, with 11 bases aligning to TRBD2. V gave up 4 bases and J gave up 3 bases; unmatched junction bases: 2. In germline, CDR1 is SGHTA, CDR2 FQGNSA. The CDR3 totals 14 residues. The CDR3 region is CASSSLAGGYEQYF. CDR3 nucleotide sequence: TGTGCCAGCAGCTCGCTAGCGGGGGGCTACGAGCAGTACTTC.

This clonotype was seen repeatedly, ten times or more. V usage is TRBV18 and J usage is TRBJ2-7; no firm D call. With 4 bases removed from V and 3 bases from J, the gap between germline ends came to 10 bases. The CDR3 consists of 13 residues. Germline CDR1 and CDR2: KGHSH and LQKENI. Here the CDR3 DNA reads TGTGCCAGCTCACAGGGAATTAGCTACGAGCAGTACTTC. This translates into CASSQGISYEQYF.

This clonotype has a count of ten or more. The rearrangement uses TRBV30 and TRBJ2-3; D may be TRBD2 (7 bases). This CDR3 comprises 15 residues. CDR1 GTSNPN and CDR2 SVGIG come from the germline V gene (reference sequence). V was cut by 4 bases and J by 7 bases, with 21 bases left in between. The CDR3 DNA sequence: TGTGCCTGGACGGGTCGGGCGGGGGCATTCTATACGCAGTATTTT. This translates into CAWTGRAGAFYTQYF.

This clonotype showed up many times. The chain links TRBV24-1 to TRBJ2-7, with 7 bases identical to TRBD1. Germline values: CDR1 KGHDR, CDR2 SFDVKD. V dropped 3 bases and J dropped 2; count of bases not matched to a gene: 6. CDR3 length equals 15 residues. CDR3 in amino acids: CATSDRWDSPYEQYF. CDR3 DNA: TGTGCCACCAGTGATCGATGGGACAGCCCCTACGAGCAGTACTTC.

In its sample, this clonotype was seen many times. The gene calls are TRBV7-9 and TRBJ2-1; tentative D call: TRBD2 (6 bases). The CDR3 totals 14 residues. Germline V CDR1 and CDR2: SEHNR, FQNEAQ (reference sequence). V lost 10 bases and J lost 1, with 14 bases in between. The CDR3 region has the DNA TGTGCCACCCCGGGGGAAGGGTCCTACAATGAGCAGTTCTTC. It encodes CATPGEGSYNEQFF.

Many counts were recorded for this clonotype. The rearrangement uses TRBV6-1 and TRBJ2-5; D is possibly TRBD1 (8 bases). The V and J ends lost 10 bases and 2 bases respectively, with 17 bases between them. The CDR3 is 14 amino acids. From germline, CDR1 is MNHNS and CDR2 SASEGT. The CDR3 loop reads CATMDREGQETQYF. For the CDR3, the DNA is TGTGCCACTATGGACAGGGAGGGTCAAGAGACCCAGTACTTC.

This clonotype was observed at least ten times. The CDR3 loop is CATQRGTTDTQYF. For the CDR3, the DNA is TGTGCCACCCAGCGGGGGACAACAGATACGCAGTATTTT. This chain joins TRBV6-2 or TRBV6-3 and TRBJ2-3; 8 bases agree with TRBD2. This CDR3 has 13 residues. Germline V lookup: CDR1 MNHEY, CDR2 SVGEGT. V shed 10 bases, J shed 3 bases, and the junction held 6 bases outside the gene matches.

The chain links TRBV5-8 to TRBJ2-1; unclear D gene. This CDR3 contains 16 residues. The ends were cut back, 1 base at V and 2 bases at J, with 13 bases in the middle. From germline, CDR1 is SGHTS and CDR2 YDEGEE. The CDR3 DNA reads TGTGCCAGCAGCTTGCAAGCCGGCCAGACCTACAATGAGCAGTTCTTC. It yields the protein CASSLQAGQTYNEQFF.

This clonotype occurred many times. The chain employs TRBV29-1 and TRBJ2-7, with D uncertain. The CDR3 consists of 11 residues. CDR1 and CDR2 (germline): SQVTM, ANQGSEA. Trimming cost V 0 bases and J 7 bases, with 7 bases left between them. The CDR3 coding sequence is TGCAGCGTTGAAGATCGTGCAGAGCAGTACTTC. Its protein is CSVEDRAEQYF.

Ten or more counts support this clonotype. The rearrangement links TRBV24-1 to TRBJ2-5; TRBD2 aligns across 7 bases. Germline trimming cut 0 bases from V and 8 bases from J; bases unmatched to any gene: 5. From germline, CDR1 is KGHDR and CDR2 SFDVKD. The CDR3 contains 14 residues. This chain's CDR3 is CATSDLVGGSTQYF. DNA for the CDR3: TGTGCCACCAGTGATTTGGTGGGGGGGAGCACCCAGTACTTC.

This clonotype has ten or more counts. The chain employs TRBV2 and TRBJ2-1; unclear D gene. The CDR3 runs 12 residues. V was shortened by 6 bases and J by 0 bases, with 3 bases between the two germline ends. Germline lookup yields CDR1 SNHLY and CDR2 FYNNEI. The CDR3: CASRSSYNEQFF. In DNA form, the CDR3 reads TGTGCCAGCAGGAGCTCCTACAATGAGCAGTTCTTC.

This clonotype appeared many times. V gene TRBV20-1 combines with J gene TRBJ2-5, with D tentatively TRBD2 (5 bases). Germline CDR1 reads DFQATT; CDR2 reads SNEGSKA (reference sequence). CDR3 length equals 14 residues. Between the trimmed V and J ends, which lost 6 bases and 7 bases, there was a span of 21 bases. The CDR3 loop reads CSASLLAPLGTQYF. The CDR3 bases are TGCAGTGCATCTCTTCTAGCTCCTTTGGGGACCCAGTACTTC.

In this sample, this clonotype turned up many times. The rearrangement links TRBV2 to TRBJ2-2; perhaps TRBD2 as D (5 bases). Germline V gene sequence: CDR1 SNHLY, CDR2 FYNNEI. CDR3 length: 15 residues. Trimming took off 0 bases at V and 3 bases at J, with 8 bases between the two ends. CDR3 region: CASSEAGAYTGELFF. CDR3 sequence (DNA): TGTGCCAGCAGTGAAGCGGGAGCGTACACCGGGGAGCTGTTTTTT. The variable domain in full, completed from reference TRBV2 and TRBJ2-2, reads EPEVTQTPSHQVTQMGQEVILRCVPISNHLYFYWYRQILGQKVEFLVSFYNNEISEKSEIFDDQFSVERPDGSNFTLKIRSTKLEDSAMYFCASSEAGAYTGELFFGEGSRLTVL.

This clonotype was observed at least ten times. The rearrangement uses TRBV11-2 and TRBJ2-1, with D maybe TRBD1 (5 bases). V lost 6 bases and J lost 8, with 11 bases in between. The length of the CDR3 is 12 residues. Germline values: CDR1 SGHAT, CDR2 FQNNGV. The CDR3, as DNA: TGTGCCAGCAGGCTTCGCAGGGATGAGCAGTTCTTC. Protein sequence: CASRLRRDEQFF.

As for this clonotype: A much larger clone differs by one base, so this may be a read error. V and J are TRBV10-3 and TRBJ2-5; perhaps TRBD2 as D (5 bases). There are 14 residues in the CDR3. CDR1 and CDR2 (germline): ENHRY, SYGVKD. The CDR3 sequence is CAIRSETGEAPQNF. CDR3 bases: TGTGCCATCAGGTCTGAGACCGGGGAAGCGCCCCAGAACTTC.

J is TRBJ1-2 and V is TRBV6-5; D not certain. V was shortened by 1 base and J by 2 bases, with 5 bases between the two germline ends. CDR3 size: 13 residues. The germline gives CDR1 MNHEY, CDR2 SVGAGI. The CDR3 protein is CASSYFGNYGYTF. The DNA of the CDR3 is TGTGCCAGCAGTTACTTCGGGAACTATGGCTACACCTTC.

Worth noting for this clonotype: At one end, the junction sequence differs from germline, possibly due to a read error. The CDR3, as DNA: TGTGCCACCAGTGACCGGGTCGGAGGGTTGAACACAGATACGCAGAATTTT. It translates to CATSDRVGGLNTDTQNF. J is TRBJ2-3 and V is TRBV24-1, with a tentative D call TRBD2 (6 bases). This CDR3 is built from 17 residues. CDR1 is KGHDR, CDR2 SFDVKD, per germline.